This T cell receptor (beta chain) came from a study of blood T cell repertoires in COVID-19. Study summary: There were acute and convalescent COVID-19 samples, and they came from the United States, Italy and Spain.

Original handling: Amplification of reference gene primers was used by the study to estimate nucleated cell counts. Clones were sequenced by immunoSEQ multiplex PCR, and TCRdb holds only the in-frame ones, with some missing. The V and J calls and the clone size are those of that table, but D and trimming were determined from the DNA. The data contain about 79,000 clones, approximately 90% of them singletons. Specimen: peripheral blood. This clonotype was sampled from a man over 45 with active COVID-19.

CDR3 sequence reads: CASRKTGTDTQYF. The CDR3 DNA reads as TGTGCCAGCAGGAAAACAGGCACAGATACGCAGTATTTT. The rearrangement uses TRBV28 and TRBJ2-3; D is unclear. The V gene lost 6 bases and the J gene lost 1 base, with 8 bases spanning the gap. Per germline, CDR1 MDHEN and CDR2 SYDVKM. The length of the CDR3 is 13 residues.